This entry describes one TCR beta chain. The target antigen is unknown. Different DNA sequences within this sample yield the same CDR3. The CDR3 length is 11 residues. Per germline, CDR1 SGHNT and CDR2 YYREEE (reference sequence). V lost 3 bases, J lost 2 bases, and 2 bases lay in between. The sample is drawn from a study of OX40 agonist ivuxolimab in advanced cancers. Turning to the study itself: Patients received ivuxolimab, an agonistic anti-OX40 (CD134) antibody.

Only in-frame clones appear in the TCRdb table, and some are missing; sequencing was by immunoSEQ multiplex PCR. Altogether 26,000 or so clones are present, 76% being singletons, with the ten largest covering around 14%. Study-level findings and limits: Dose levels from 0.1 to 3.0 mg/kg saw CD4+ and CD8+ blood T cells expand clonally by week 6.

The receptor's source is an adult with an advanced solid tumor such as melanoma, head and neck, liver or kidney cancer. The specimen comprised CD4+ or CD8+ T cells sorted from blood, sampled in a trial of the OX40 agonist ivuxolimab. The chain uses TRBV5-4 and TRBJ2-5; D is undetermined. CDR3 nucleotide sequence: TGTGCCAGCAGCTCGCAAGAGACCCAGTACTTC. Its translation: CASSSQETQYF.